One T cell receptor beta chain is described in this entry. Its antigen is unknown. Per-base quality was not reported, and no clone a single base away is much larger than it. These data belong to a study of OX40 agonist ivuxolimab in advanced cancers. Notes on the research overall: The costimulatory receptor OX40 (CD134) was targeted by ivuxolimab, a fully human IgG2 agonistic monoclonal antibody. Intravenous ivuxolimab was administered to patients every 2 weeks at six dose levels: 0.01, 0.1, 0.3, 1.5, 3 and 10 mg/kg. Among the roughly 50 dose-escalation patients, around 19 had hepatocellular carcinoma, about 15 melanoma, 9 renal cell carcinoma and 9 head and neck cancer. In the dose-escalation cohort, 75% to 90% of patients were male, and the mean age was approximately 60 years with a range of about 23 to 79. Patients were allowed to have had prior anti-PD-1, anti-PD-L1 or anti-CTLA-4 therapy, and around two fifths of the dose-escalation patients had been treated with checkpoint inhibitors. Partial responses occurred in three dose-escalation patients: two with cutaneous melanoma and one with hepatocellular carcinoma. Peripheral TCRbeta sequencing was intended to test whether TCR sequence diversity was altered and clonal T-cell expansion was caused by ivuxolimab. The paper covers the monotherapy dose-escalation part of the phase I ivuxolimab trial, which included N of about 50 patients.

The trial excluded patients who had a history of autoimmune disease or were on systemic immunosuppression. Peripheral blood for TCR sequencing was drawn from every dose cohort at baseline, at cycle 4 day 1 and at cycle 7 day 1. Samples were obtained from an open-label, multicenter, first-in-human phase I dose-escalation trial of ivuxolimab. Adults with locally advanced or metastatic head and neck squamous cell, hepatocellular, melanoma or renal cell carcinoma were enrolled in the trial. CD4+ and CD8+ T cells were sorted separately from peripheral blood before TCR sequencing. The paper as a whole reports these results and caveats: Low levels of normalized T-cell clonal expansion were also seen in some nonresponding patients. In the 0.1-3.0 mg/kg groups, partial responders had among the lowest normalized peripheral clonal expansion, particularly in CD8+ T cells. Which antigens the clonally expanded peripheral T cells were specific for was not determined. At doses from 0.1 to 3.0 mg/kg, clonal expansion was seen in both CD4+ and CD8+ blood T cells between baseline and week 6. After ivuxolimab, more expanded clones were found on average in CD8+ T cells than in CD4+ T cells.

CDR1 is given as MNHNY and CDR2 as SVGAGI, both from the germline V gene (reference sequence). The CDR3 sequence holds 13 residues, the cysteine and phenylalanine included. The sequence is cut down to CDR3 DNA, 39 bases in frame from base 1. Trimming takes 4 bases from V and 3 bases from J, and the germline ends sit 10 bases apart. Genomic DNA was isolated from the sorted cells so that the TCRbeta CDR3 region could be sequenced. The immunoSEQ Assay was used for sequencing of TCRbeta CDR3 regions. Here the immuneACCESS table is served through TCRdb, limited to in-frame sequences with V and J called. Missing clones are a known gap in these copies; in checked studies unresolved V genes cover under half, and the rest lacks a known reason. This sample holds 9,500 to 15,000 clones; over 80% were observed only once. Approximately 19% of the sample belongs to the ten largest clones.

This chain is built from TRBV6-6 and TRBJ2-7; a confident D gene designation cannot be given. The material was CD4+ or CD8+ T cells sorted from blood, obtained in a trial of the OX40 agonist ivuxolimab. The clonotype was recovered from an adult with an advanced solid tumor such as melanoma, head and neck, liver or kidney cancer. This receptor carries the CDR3 CASSSQPLYEQYF. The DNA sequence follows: TGTGCCAGCAGTTCTCAACCCCTCTACGAGCAGTACTTC.